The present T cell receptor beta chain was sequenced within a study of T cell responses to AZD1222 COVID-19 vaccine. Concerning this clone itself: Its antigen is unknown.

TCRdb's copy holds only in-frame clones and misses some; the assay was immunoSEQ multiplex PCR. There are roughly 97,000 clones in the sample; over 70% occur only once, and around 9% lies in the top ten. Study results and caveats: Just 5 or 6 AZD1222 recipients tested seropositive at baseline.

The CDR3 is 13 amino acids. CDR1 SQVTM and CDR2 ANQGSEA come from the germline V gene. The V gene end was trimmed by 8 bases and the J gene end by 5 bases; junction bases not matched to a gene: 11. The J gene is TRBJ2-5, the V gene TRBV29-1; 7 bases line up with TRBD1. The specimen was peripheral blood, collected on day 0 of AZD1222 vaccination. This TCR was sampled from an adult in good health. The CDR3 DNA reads TGCAGCATAAGCCCCCCACAGGGGGAGACCCAGTACTTC. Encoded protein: CSISPPQGETQYF.